Listed below are T cell receptor beta chains from one sample, sequenced in a study of breast tumors, draining lymph nodes, adjacent tissues. TCRdb used MiXCR to reprocess the multiplex PCR reads, holding one entry per CDR3 protein. The table lists fewer than 15,000 distinct CDR3 sequences, 62% of them singletons. The specimen sequenced was tumor-adjacent breast tissue. These receptors all come from a female donor with breast cancer. Some clones in this sample may be carry-over from other donors' samples. The CDR3 runs from the conserved cysteine through the conserved F or W. D genes are given only for firm matches. Rows give clone size only sometimes, using once, few, many, or a class for an expanded clone.

CDR3nt: TGCAGTGCTAAGCCCCGGGACAGTCACTTTCATGAGCAGTTCTTC
CDR3aa: CSAKPRDSHFHEQFF
d_gene: TRBD1
j_gene: TRBJ2-1
v_gene: TRBV20-1
abundance: many

CDR3nt: TGTGCCAGTAGTATTGTGGGACACCAAGGGGAGACCCAGTACTTC
CDR3aa: CASSIVGHQGETQYF
d_gene: -
j_gene: TRBJ2-5
v_gene: TRBV19
abundance: medium-sized

CDR3nt: TGTGCCACCAGTGTCCATTCTGGGGCCAACGTCCTGACTTTC
CDR3aa: CATSVHSGANVLTF
d_gene: -
j_gene: TRBJ2-6
v_gene: TRBV24-1
abundance: -

CDR3nt: TGTGCCAGCAGTGGGCGCAGACAGGGTTTTAACTATGGCTACACCTTC
CDR3aa: CASSGRRQGFNYGYTF
d_gene: TRBD1
j_gene: TRBJ1-2
v_gene: TRBV2
abundance: -

CDR3nt: TGCGCCAGCAGCGCATCCGGGACAGCTGCCTATGGCTACACCTTC
CDR3aa: CASSASGTAAYGYTF
d_gene: TRBD1
j_gene: TRBJ1-2
v_gene: TRBV5-1
abundance: -

CDR3nt: TGCGCCAGCAGCGACGAGGGACAGGGCTCCGGCTATGGCTACACCTTC
CDR3aa: CASSDEGQGSGYGYTF
d_gene: TRBD1
j_gene: TRBJ1-2
v_gene: TRBV5-1
abundance: large

CDR3nt: TGTGCCAGCAGCACAGGACTAGCGGGAAGCGAGCAGTACTTC
CDR3aa: CASSTGLAGSEQYF
d_gene: TRBD2
j_gene: TRBJ2-7
v_gene: TRBV3-1
abundance: many

CDR3nt: TGTGCCAGCAGTGAAGCACTAGTCCGTAGGATTGAGCAGTTCTTC
CDR3aa: CASSEALVRRIEQFF
d_gene: -
j_gene: TRBJ2-1
v_gene: TRBV2
abundance: -

CDR3nt: TGTGCCAGCAGTCAGGGGGCCGGGGAGCTGTTTTTT
CDR3aa: CASSQGAGELFF
d_gene: TRBD1
j_gene: TRBJ2-2
v_gene: TRBV6-2/TRBV6-3
abundance: many

CDR3nt: TGCAGCGTTCGAAGCGCAGCCTACGAGCAGTACTTC
CDR3aa: CSVRSAAYEQYF
d_gene: -
j_gene: TRBJ2-7
v_gene: TRBV29-1
abundance: -

CDR3nt: TGCAGTGCTAGAGAACCCGGGACCTTCATCACCCTTCCTACGCAGTATTTT
CDR3aa: CSAREPGTFITLPTQYF
d_gene: -
j_gene: TRBJ2-3
v_gene: TRBV20-1
abundance: -

CDR3nt: TGTGCCTTATTAGGGGACAGCTTACTCTATGGCTACACCTTC
CDR3aa: CALLGDSLLYGYTF
d_gene: TRBD1
j_gene: TRBJ1-2
v_gene: TRBV30
abundance: many

CDR3nt: TGTGCCAGCAAGGTGGGAGGGTGGGAGACTGAAGCTTTCTTT
CDR3aa: CASKVGGWETEAFF
d_gene: -
j_gene: TRBJ1-1
v_gene: TRBV14
abundance: many

CDR3nt: TGTGCCAGCAGCTTAGTGGCGGCCCCCAATGAGCAGTTCTTC
CDR3aa: CASSLVAAPNEQFF
d_gene: -
j_gene: TRBJ2-1
v_gene: TRBV7-9
abundance: medium-sized

CDR3nt: TGTGCCAGTAGTAGGGCAATCCAAGAGACCCAGTACTTC
CDR3aa: CASSRAIQETQYF
d_gene: -
j_gene: TRBJ2-5
v_gene: TRBV19
abundance: many

CDR3nt: TGTGCCAGCAGAGCCACAGGGGGTCGGAATACGCAGTATTTT
CDR3aa: CASRATGGRNTQYF
d_gene: TRBD1
j_gene: TRBJ2-3
v_gene: TRBV2
abundance: -

CDR3nt: TGTGCCAGCAGAATGGGACAGGGGGAAGGCTACACCTTC
CDR3aa: CASRMGQGEGYTF
d_gene: TRBD1
j_gene: TRBJ1-2
v_gene: TRBV6-4
abundance: -